Listed below are T cell receptor beta chains from one sample, sequenced in a study of blood T cells in healthy people across ages. TCRdb itself ran the 5' RACE reads through MiXCR, one entry per CDR3 protein. The repertoire holds more than 800,000 distinct CDR3 sequences, with around 30% as singletons. The sequencing input was blood. The receptors stem from a woman older than 75 in good health. The CDR3 runs from the conserved cysteine through the conserved F or W. The D gene is left open where the match is weak. Where a row states a size, it is once, few, many or the class of an expanded clone; other rows omit it.

j_gene: TRBJ2-5
v_gene: TRBV28
d_gene: NA
abundance: few
len: 15
CDR3aa: CASSSPGRSWETQYF
CDR3nt: TGTGCCAGCAGTTCACCGGGACGGTCGTGGGAGACCCAGTACTTC

j_gene: TRBJ1-1
v_gene: TRBV5-6
d_gene: TRBD1
abundance: NA
len: 17
CDR3aa: CASSLDRGPTGSTEAFF
CDR3nt: TGTGCCAGCAGCTTGGACAGGGGACCCACAGGGAGCACTGAAGCTTTCTTT

j_gene: TRBJ1-1
v_gene: TRBV6-2/TRBV6-3
d_gene: NA
abundance: NA
len: 14
CDR3aa: CASSYANTNTEAFF
CDR3nt: TGTGCCAGCAGTTACGCGAACACGAACACTGAAGCTTTCTTT

j_gene: TRBJ2-3
v_gene: TRBV25-1
d_gene: TRBD2
abundance: many
len: 16
CDR3aa: CASSDGTSGSGDTQYF
CDR3nt: TGTGCCAGCAGTGACGGGACTAGCGGGTCCGGGGATACGCAGTATTTT

j_gene: TRBJ2-7
v_gene: TRBV2
d_gene: TRBD1
abundance: many
len: 15
CDR3aa: CASSPDGTGSYEQYF
CDR3nt: TGTGCCAGCAGTCCCGACGGGACAGGGTCGTACGAGCAGTACTTC

j_gene: TRBJ2-5
v_gene: TRBV15
d_gene: NA
abundance: many
len: 15
CDR3aa: CATSRDRGRGETQYF
CDR3nt: TGTGCCACCAGCAGAGACAGGGGCAGGGGAGAGACCCAGTACTTC

j_gene: TRBJ2-1
v_gene: TRBV12-3/TRBV12-4
d_gene: TRBD2
abundance: NA
len: 14
CDR3aa: CATQASGGLFEQFF
CDR3nt: TGTGCCACCCAGGCTAGCGGGGGGTTATTTGAGCAGTTCTTC

j_gene: TRBJ2-3
v_gene: TRBV12-3/TRBV12-4
d_gene: NA
abundance: NA
len: 12
CDR3aa: CASSRDEAVEYF
CDR3nt: TGTGCCAGCAGTAGGGACGAGGCCGTGGAGTATTTT

j_gene: TRBJ2-2
v_gene: TRBV20-1
d_gene: NA
abundance: NA
len: 14
CDR3aa: CSATVGGSTRELFF
CDR3nt: TGCAGTGCTACTGTGGGGGGCTCCACCAGGGAGCTGTTTTTT

j_gene: TRBJ1-5
v_gene: TRBV10-3
d_gene: NA
abundance: few
len: 13
CDR3aa: CATAPGSNQPQHF
CDR3nt: TGTGCCACCGCCCCAGGGAGCAATCAGCCCCAGCATTTT

j_gene: TRBJ2-1
v_gene: TRBV2
d_gene: TRBD2
abundance: many
len: 15
CDR3aa: CASSLAGVGRNEQFF
CDR3nt: TGTGCCAGCAGCCTAGCGGGGGTTGGTCGCAATGAGCAGTTCTTC